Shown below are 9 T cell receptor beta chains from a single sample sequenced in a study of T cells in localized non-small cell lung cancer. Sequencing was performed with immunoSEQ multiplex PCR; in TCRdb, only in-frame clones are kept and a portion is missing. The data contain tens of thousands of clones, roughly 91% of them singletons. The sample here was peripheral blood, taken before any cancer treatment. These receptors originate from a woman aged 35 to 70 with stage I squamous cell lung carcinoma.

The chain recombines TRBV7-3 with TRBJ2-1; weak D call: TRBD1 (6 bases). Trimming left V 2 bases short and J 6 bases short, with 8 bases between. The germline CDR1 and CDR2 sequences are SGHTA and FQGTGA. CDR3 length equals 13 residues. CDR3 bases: TGTGCCAGCAGCTTACAAGGGGGCAATGAGCAGTTCTTC. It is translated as CASSLQGGNEQFF.

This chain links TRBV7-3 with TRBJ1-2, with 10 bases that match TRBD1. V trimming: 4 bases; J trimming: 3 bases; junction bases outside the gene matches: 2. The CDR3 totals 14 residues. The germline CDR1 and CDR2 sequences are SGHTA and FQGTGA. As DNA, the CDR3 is TGTGCCAGCAGCTCCGGGACAGGGGACTATGGCTACACCTTC. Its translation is CASSSGTGDYGYTF.

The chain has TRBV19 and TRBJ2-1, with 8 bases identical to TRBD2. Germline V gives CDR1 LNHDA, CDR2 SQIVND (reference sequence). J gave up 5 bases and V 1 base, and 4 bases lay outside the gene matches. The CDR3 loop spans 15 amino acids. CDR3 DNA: TGTGCCAGTAGTATAGGAGCGGGGGCCAACAATGAGCAGTTCTTC. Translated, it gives CASSIGAGANNEQFF.

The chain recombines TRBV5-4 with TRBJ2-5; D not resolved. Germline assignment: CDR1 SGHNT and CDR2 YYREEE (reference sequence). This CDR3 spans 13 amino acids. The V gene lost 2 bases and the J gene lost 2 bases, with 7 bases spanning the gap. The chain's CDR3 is CASSFGPQETQYF. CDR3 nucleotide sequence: TGTGCCAGCAGCTTCGGCCCACAAGAGACCCAGTACTTC.

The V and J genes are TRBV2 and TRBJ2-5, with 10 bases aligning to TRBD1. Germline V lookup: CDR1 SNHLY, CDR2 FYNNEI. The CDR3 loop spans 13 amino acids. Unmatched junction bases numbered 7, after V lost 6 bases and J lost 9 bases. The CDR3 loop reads CASRGGTGVPQYF. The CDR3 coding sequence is TGTGCCAGCAGGGGTGGGACAGGGGTCCCCCAGTACTTC.

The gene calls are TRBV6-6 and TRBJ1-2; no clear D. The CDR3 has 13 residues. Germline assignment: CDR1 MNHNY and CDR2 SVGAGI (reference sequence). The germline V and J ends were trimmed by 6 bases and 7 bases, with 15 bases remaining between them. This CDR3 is CASSHKGAGGYTF. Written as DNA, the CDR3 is TGTGCCAGCAGCCACAAGGGAGCGGGTGGCTACACCTTC.

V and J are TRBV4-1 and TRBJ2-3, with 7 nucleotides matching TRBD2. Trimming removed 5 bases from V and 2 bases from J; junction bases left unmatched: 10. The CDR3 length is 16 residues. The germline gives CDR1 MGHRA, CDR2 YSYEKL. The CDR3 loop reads CASSYKGGGTTDTQYF. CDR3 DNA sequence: TGCGCCAGCAGCTATAAAGGCGGGGGTACCACAGATACGCAGTATTTT.

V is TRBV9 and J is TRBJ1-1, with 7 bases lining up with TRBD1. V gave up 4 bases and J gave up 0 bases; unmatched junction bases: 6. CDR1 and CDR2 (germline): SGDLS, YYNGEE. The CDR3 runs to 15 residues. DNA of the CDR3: TGTGCCAGCAGCCCAGAGGGGGCGTTGAACACTGAAGCTTTCTTT. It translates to CASSPEGALNTEAFF.

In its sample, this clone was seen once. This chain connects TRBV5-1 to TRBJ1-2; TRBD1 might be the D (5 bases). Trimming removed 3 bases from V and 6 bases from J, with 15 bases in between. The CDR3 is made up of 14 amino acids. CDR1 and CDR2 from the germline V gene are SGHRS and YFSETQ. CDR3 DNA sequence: TGCGCCAGCAGCTACGGTGGAGGGGCGGATGGCTACACCTTC. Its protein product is CASSYGGGADGYTF.